This is a list of T cell receptor beta chains from one sample in a study of T cell changes during pregnancy in multiple sclerosis. Only in-frame clones appear in the TCRdb table, and some are missing; sequencing was by immunoSEQ multiplex PCR. The sample comprises some 40,000 clones, roughly nine tenths of which are singletons, and around 0.5% rests with the top ten. The specimen was CD4+ T cells from peripheral blood mononuclear cells, collected in the third trimester of pregnancy. The receptors here all came from a female donor in good health, enrolled as a control in a pregnancy study. CDR3s include the opening cysteine and the closing phenylalanine or tryptophan. A D gene is named only where the DNA matches it firmly. A row's size may be missing; if present it is once, few, many or a size class.

>TRBD2|NA|TRBV28|TRBJ2-1
CASSLISTSGNNEQFF
TGTGCCAGCAGTCTAATATCGACTAGCGGCAACAATGAGCAGTTCTTC
>NA|NA|TRBV30|TRBJ2-3
CAWTLQGTDTQYF
TGTGCCTGGACCCTCCAGGGGACAGATACGCAGTATTTT
>TRBD2|NA|TRBV6-5|TRBJ2-5
CASRYSGSGQETQYF
TGTGCCAGCAGATATAGCGGGAGTGGCCAAGAGACCCAGTACTTC
>NA|NA|TRBV5-1|TRBJ2-7
CASSLGGLSRDYEQYF
TGCGCCAGCAGCTTGGGGGGACTCTCAAGGGACTACGAGCAGTACTTC
>NA|NA|TRBV28|TRBJ2-7
CASSRYNEGMSEQYF
TGTGCCAGCAGCAGATATAACGAGGGAATGAGCGAGCAGTACTTC
>TRBD1|once|TRBV27|TRBJ2-7
CASSLGTGYSYEQYF
TGTGCCAGCAGTTTAGGGACAGGGTATTCCTACGAGCAGTACTTC
>TRBD2|NA|TRBV7-9|TRBJ2-1
CASSLGGATSSYNEQFF
TGTGCCAGCAGCTTGGGAGGGGCCACGAGCTCCTACAATGAGCAGTTCTTC
>TRBD1|NA|TRBV4-1|TRBJ1-4
CASSQGQTSEKLFF
TGCGCCAGCAGCCAGGGACAGACCTCTGAAAAACTGTTTTTT
>NA|once|TRBV25-1|TRBJ2-1
CASGPNLGITYNEQFF
TGTGCCAGCGGGCCCAACCTCGGGATAACCTACAATGAGCAGTTCTTC
>NA|NA|TRBV5-1|TRBJ2-1
CASSWSNGGDEQFF
TGCGCCAGCAGCTGGAGCAACGGAGGGGATGAGCAGTTCTTC
>NA|NA|TRBV5-6|TRBJ2-1
CASSSSGEPFREQFF
TGTGCCAGCAGCTCTTCGGGGGAACCGTTTCGCGAGCAGTTCTTC
>NA|NA|TRBV6-1|TRBJ1-1
CASKGWGEAFF
TGTGCCAGCAAGGGGTGGGGAGAAGCTTTCTTT
>TRBD1|NA|TRBV2|TRBJ1-5
CASSKTGSQFNQPQHF
TGTGCCAGCAGCAAGACAGGGTCTCAATTCAATCAGCCCCAGCATTTT
>TRBD1|NA|TRBV28|TRBJ2-3
CASSLHRDRARDTQYF
TGTGCCAGCAGTTTACACCGGGACAGAGCACGAGATACGCAGTATTTT
>NA|NA|TRBV28|TRBJ2-1
CASSTSRGLNEQFF
TGTGCCAGCAGCACCTCGCGAGGTCTCAATGAGCAGTTCTTC
>TRBD1|NA|TRBV18|TRBJ2-7
CASSLGTGEYEQYF
TGTGCCAGCTCTCTCGGGACAGGAGAATACGAGCAGTACTTC
>TRBD2|NA|TRBV9|TRBJ2-3
CASSVLAGVGTDTQYF
TGTGCCAGCAGCGTGTTAGCGGGAGTAGGGACAGATACGCAGTATTTT
>NA|NA|TRBV18|TRBJ1-5
CASSLYTSDQPQHF
TGTGCCAGCTCACTGTATACTTCCGATCAGCCCCAGCATTTT
>TRBD1|NA|TRBV6-5|TRBJ1-1
CASSYSNRGNTEAFF
TGTGCCAGCAGTTACTCGAACAGGGGGAACACTGAAGCTTTCTTT
>NA|NA|TRBV29-1|TRBJ1-2
CSVAPGVGGYGYTF
TGCAGCGTTGCCCCAGGGGTTGGCGGCTATGGCTACACCTTC
>NA|NA|TRBV9|TRBJ1-5
CASSVEGGRRQSNQPQHF
TGTGCCAGCAGCGTAGAAGGGGGTAGGAGACAGAGCAATCAGCCCCAGCATTTT
>NA|NA|TRBV19|TRBJ2-1
CASSLRGRGEQFF
TGTGCCAGTAGTCTCCGTGGGAGAGGTGAGCAGTTCTTC
>TRBD1|NA|TRBV11-2|TRBJ2-7
CASSLTTGPGEQYF
TGTGCCAGCAGCTTAACGACAGGGCCTGGGGAGCAGTACTTC
>NA|NA|TRBV7-8|TRBJ1-6
CASSPTSGVFAPLHF
TGTGCCAGCAGCCCGACGTCAGGGGTTTTTGCACCCCTCCACTTT
>NA|once|TRBV28|TRBJ2-7
CASSLRWRAGSSYEQYF
TGTGCCAGCAGTTTAAGGTGGCGGGCGGGGAGCTCCTACGAGCAGTACTTC
>NA|NA|TRBV7-2|TRBJ2-3
CASSPTATRDTQYF
TGTGCCAGCAGCCCAACTGCGACTCGGGATACGCAGTATTTT
>NA|NA|TRBV19|TRBJ1-1
CASSTLKGGAEAFF
TGTGCCAGTAGTACCCTAAAAGGGGGGGCTGAAGCTTTCTTT
>NA|few|TRBV20-1|TRBJ1-1
CSARAGIEAFF
TGCAGTGCTAGAGCGGGGATCGAAGCTTTCTTT
>NA|NA|TRBV12-5|TRBJ1-6
CASGLVIGGWGNSPLHF
TGTGCTAGTGGTTTGGTAATCGGGGGATGGGGGAATTCACCCCTCCACTTT
>NA|once|TRBV28|TRBJ2-7
CASSLSGPIYEQYF
TGTGCCAGCAGCTTGAGTGGGCCCATCTACGAGCAGTACTTC
>NA|once|TRBV7-3|TRBJ2-7
CASSLGANSYEQYF
TGTGCCAGCAGCTTAGGGGCCAACTCCTACGAGCAGTACTTC
>TRBD2|once|TRBV6-4|TRBJ2-1
CASSDPLAGGRVFF
TGTGCCAGCAGTGACCCCCTAGCGGGGGGGCGTGTGTTCTTC
>TRBD1|NA|TRBV18|TRBJ1-2
CASSLLDRVNGYTF
TGTGCCAGCTCGCTTCTCGACAGGGTGAATGGCTACACCTTC
>NA|NA|TRBV30|TRBJ1-1
CAWNLQERNTEAFF
TGTGCCTGGAATCTACAGGAAAGGAACACTGAAGCTTTCTTT
>TRBD1|NA|TRBV29-1|TRBJ1-5
CSPGQGLNQPQHF
TGCAGCCCGGGACAGGGTTTAAATCAGCCCCAGCATTTT
>TRBD2|NA|TRBV19|TRBJ2-7
CASTREAFSGTYEQYF
TGTGCCAGTACCCGAGAGGCCTTCAGCGGGACCTACGAGCAGTACTTC
>TRBD1|NA|TRBV7-3|TRBJ2-7
CASSYSGTGNYEQYF
TGTGCCAGCAGCTATTCCGGGACAGGAAACTACGAGCAGTACTTC
>NA|NA|TRBV11-2|TRBJ2-1
CASSLLPSSYNEQFF
TGTGCCAGCAGCTTACTTCCCAGCTCCTACAATGAGCAGTTCTTC
>TRBD1|NA|TRBV10-3|TRBJ1-2
CAISEGFSGGNYGYTF
TGTGCCATCAGTGAGGGGTTTTCAGGGGGTAACTATGGCTACACCTTC
>TRBD1|NA|TRBV6-6|TRBJ1-2
CASSSRQGANYGYTF
TGTGCCAGCAGTTCCCGACAGGGAGCTAACTATGGCTACACCTTC
>NA|NA|TRBV30|TRBJ1-4
CACQSGVGNEKLFF
TGTGCCTGCCAGTCCGGGGTGGGGAATGAAAAACTGTTTTTT
>NA|NA|TRBV27|TRBJ2-1
CAAGGERRWNEQFF
TGTGCCGCGGGTGGGGAGCGCCGGTGGAATGAGCAGTTCTTC
>NA|NA|TRBV28|TRBJ1-4
CASSPRTGFGKLFF
TGTGCCAGCAGTCCCCGGACGGGGTTTGGGAAACTGTTTTTT
>TRBD1|NA|TRBV2|TRBJ1-4
CASRPGQGREKLFF
TGTGCCAGCAGACCCGGACAGGGCAGAGAAAAACTGTTTTTT
>NA|NA|TRBV10-1|TRBJ2-3
CASSESASAWGTTGSDTQYF
TGCGCCAGCAGTGAGTCGGCCAGCGCTTGGGGCACTACTGGGTCCGATACGCAGTATTTT
>NA|few|TRBV2|TRBJ1-3
CASGGSGNTIYF
TGTGCCAGCGGAGGCTCTGGAAACACCATATATTTT
>NA|NA|TRBV5-4|TRBJ2-6
CASSFNTPPGANVLTF
TGTGCCAGCAGCTTTAACACCCCCCCTGGGGCCAACGTCCTGACTTTC
>NA|NA|TRBV18|TRBJ1-2
CASSPGGTPSGYTF
TGTGCCAGCTCACCGGGGGGGACACCCTCGGGCTACACCTTC
>NA|NA|TRBV5-8|TRBJ1-1
CASSLAGGRDTEAFF
TGTGCCAGCAGCTTGGCCGGAGGGAGGGACACTGAAGCTTTCTTT
>TRBD1|NA|TRBV18|TRBJ1-2
CASSPEDRDYYGYTF
TGTGCCAGCTCACCAGAGGACAGGGACTACTATGGCTACACCTTC
>NA|NA|TRBV7-9|TRBJ2-1
CASSLWEVSEQFF
TGTGCCAGCAGCTTATGGGAGGTCAGTGAGCAGTTCTTC